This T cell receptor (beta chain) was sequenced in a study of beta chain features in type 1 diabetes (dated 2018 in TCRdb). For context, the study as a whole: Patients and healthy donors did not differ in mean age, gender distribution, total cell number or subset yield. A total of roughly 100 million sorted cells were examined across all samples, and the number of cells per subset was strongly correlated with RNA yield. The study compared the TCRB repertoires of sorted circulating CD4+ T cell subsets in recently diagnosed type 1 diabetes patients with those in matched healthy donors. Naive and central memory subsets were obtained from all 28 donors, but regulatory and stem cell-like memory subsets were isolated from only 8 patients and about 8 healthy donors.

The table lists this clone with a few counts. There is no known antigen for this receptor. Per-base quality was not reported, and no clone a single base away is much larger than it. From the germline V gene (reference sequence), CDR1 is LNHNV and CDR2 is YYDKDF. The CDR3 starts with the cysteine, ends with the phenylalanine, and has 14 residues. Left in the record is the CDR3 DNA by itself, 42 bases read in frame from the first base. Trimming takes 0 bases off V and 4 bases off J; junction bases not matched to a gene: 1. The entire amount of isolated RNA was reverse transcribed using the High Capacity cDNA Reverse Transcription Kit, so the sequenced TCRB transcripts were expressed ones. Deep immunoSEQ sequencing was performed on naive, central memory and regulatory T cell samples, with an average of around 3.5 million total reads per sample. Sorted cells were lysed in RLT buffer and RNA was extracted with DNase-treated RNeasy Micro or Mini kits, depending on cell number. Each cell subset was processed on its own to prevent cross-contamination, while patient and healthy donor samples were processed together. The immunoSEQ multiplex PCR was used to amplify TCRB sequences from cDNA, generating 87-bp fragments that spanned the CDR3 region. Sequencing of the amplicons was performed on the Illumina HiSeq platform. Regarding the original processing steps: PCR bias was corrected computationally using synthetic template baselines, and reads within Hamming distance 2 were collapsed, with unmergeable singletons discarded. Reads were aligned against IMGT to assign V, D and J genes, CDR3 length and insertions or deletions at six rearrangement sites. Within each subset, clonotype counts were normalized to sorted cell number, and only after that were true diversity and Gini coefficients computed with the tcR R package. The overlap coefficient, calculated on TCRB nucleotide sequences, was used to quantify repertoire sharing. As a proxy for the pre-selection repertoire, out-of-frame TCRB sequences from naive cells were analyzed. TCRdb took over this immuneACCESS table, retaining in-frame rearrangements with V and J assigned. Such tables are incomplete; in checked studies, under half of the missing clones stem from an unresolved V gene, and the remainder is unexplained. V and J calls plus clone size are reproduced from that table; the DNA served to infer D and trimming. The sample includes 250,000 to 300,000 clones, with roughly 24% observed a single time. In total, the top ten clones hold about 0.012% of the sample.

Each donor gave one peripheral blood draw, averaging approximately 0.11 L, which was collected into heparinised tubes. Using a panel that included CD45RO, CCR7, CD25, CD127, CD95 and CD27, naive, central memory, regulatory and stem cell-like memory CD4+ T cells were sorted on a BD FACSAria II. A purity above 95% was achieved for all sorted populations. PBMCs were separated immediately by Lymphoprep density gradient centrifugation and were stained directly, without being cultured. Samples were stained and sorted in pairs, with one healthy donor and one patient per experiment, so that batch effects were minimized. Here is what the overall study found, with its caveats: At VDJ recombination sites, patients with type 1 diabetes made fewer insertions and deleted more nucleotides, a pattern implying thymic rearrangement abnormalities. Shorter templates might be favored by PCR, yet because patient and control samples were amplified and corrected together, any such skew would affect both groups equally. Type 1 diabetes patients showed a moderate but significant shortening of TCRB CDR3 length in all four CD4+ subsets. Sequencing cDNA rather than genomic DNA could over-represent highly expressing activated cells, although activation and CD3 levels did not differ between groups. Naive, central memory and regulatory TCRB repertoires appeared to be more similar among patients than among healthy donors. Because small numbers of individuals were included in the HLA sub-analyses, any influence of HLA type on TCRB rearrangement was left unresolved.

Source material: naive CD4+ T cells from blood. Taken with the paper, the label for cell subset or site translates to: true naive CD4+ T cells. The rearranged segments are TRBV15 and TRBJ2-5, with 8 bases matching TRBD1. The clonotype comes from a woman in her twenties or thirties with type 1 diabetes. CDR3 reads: CATSRDQGAETQYF. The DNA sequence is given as TGTGCCACCAGCAGAGACCAGGGGGCAGAGACCCAGTACTTC.